This entry describes one T cell receptor beta chain. The antigen is unknown. This sample is part of a study of PD-1 blockade in classical Hodgkin lymphoma. The CDR3 spans 11 residues. CDR1 SGHRS and CDR2 YFSETQ come from the germline V gene. With 4 bases removed from V and 5 bases from J, the gap between germline ends came to 6 bases. Findings and caveats of the study: Relapsed/refractory patients reportedly had the lowest baseline TCR diversity, below newly diagnosed patients, who were below healthy donors.

Method: immunoSEQ multiplex PCR; TCRdb's copy keeps in-frame clones and lacks some. The sample records about 85,000 clones, around 90% being singletons. Following autologous stem cell transplantation, relapse occurred in every patient, and exposure to brentuximab vedotin varied. The study recorded best responses of complete response, partial response or progressive disease. This material consisted of peripheral blood mononuclear cells (PBMCs), taken before the second cycle of nivolumab. The rearrangement links TRBV5-1 to TRBJ2-5; possibly TRBD2 for D (6 bases). The clonotype was recovered from a human donor with classical Hodgkin lymphoma. The DNA of the CDR3 is TGCGCCAGCAGCAGCGGGGAGACCCAGTACTTC. Translation: CASSSGETQYF.